This T cell receptor (beta chain) was profiled in a study of neurological immune-mediated disorders. Study-level results: The absence of any CDR3 amino acid sequence shared by expanded clones across subjects suggests that repertoires were private in all groups.

This clonotype was seen ten or more times. Its antigen is not known. It was by 5'RACE with 10-nucleotide random UMIs that the cDNA was made. Over 160 million TCR-beta sequences from 15-18 subjects came out of each sequencing run. TCRdb used MiXCR to reprocess the 5' RACE reads, holding one entry per CDR3 protein. Of more than 50,000 distinct CDR3 sequences listed, 3% to 4% were seen once; the top ten hold approximately 6.6%. The CDR3 loop spans 12 amino acids. Trimming pared 3 bases from V and 5 bases from J, leaving 11 bases between. Per the germline V gene, CDR1 is SQVTM and CDR2 is ANQGSEA. Sequencing input: PBMCs. The sequence came from a woman aged 60-70 years with multiple sclerosis. The chain joins TRBV29-1 to TRBJ2-7, with D maybe TRBD2 (6 bases). CDR3 DNA sequence: TGCAGCGTTGAGGAGGGGAGACACGAGCAGTACTTC. Translation gives CSVEEGRHEQYF.